One and the same sample provided the 30 T cell receptor beta chains below, sequenced in a study of blood T cell repertoires in COVID-19. Clones were sequenced by immunoSEQ multiplex PCR, and TCRdb holds only the in-frame ones, with some missing. The table includes 250,000 or so clones, around 90% detected once. Sequenced: PBMCs or T cells enriched from blood (not recorded which). The source is a man between 40 and 49 years old who had been exposed to COVID-19.

The chain employs TRBV7-8 and TRBJ1-1; no definite D call. The CDR3 loop spans 17 amino acids. Trimming removed 0 bases from V and 0 bases from J, with 14 bases in between. The germline CDR1 and CDR2 sequences are SGHVS and FQNEAQ. The CDR3 region is CASSLANSAHMNTEAFF. The DNA for the CDR3 is TGTGCCAGCAGCTTAGCAAATAGTGCCCATATGAACACTGAAGCTTTCTTT.

The chain uses TRBV27 and TRBJ1-1, with TRBD1 as a possible D gene (6 bases). The CDR3 covers 14 residues. V lost 6 bases, J lost 1 base, and 12 bases lay in between. The V gene's germline CDR1 is MNHEY and CDR2 SMNVEV (reference sequence). The chain's CDR3 is CASSQGQPNTEAFF. DNA for the CDR3: TGTGCCAGCAGCCAGGGACAACCGAACACTGAAGCTTTCTTT.

This clone was seen only once. This chain uses TRBV7-9 with TRBJ1-4; TRBD1 is a possible D gene (5 bases). This CDR3 region has 15 residues. Looked up from germline, CDR1 is SEHNR and CDR2 is FQNEAQ (reference sequence). V was trimmed by 5 bases and J by 4 bases, leaving 14 bases between them. The CDR3 protein is CASSPQGTRNEKLFF. CDR3 nucleotides: TGTGCCAGCAGCCCCCAGGGTACTCGTAATGAAAAACTGTTTTTT.

The rearrangement links TRBV5-1 to TRBJ2-3, with 10 bases identical to TRBD2. In germline, CDR1 is SGHRS, CDR2 YFSETQ. The junction had 6 bases not matched to a gene; V was cut back by 5 bases and J by 3 bases. The CDR3 spans 15 residues. The CDR3 loop is CASSLAGGTTDTQYF. The DNA of the CDR3 is TGCGCCAGCAGTTTAGCGGGAGGAACGACAGATACGCAGTATTTT.

V usage is TRBV7-9 and J usage is TRBJ2-1; D is possibly TRBD2 (6 bases). The CDR3 runs 15 residues. CDR1 is SEHNR and CDR2 is FQNEAQ in the germline V gene (reference sequence). V lost 1 base to trimming and J lost 6 bases, with 13 bases between them. In DNA, the CDR3 is TGTGCCAGCAGCTTAGGCCGCGGGAACTTCAATGAGCAGTTCTTC. Encoded protein: CASSLGRGNFNEQFF.

This clone was observed a handful of times. The rearrangement links TRBV4-1 to TRBJ1-5; TRBD1 matches at 10 bases. Germline assignment: CDR1 MGHRA and CDR2 YSYEKL. The CDR3 consists of 17 residues. With 5 bases clipped from V and 3 bases from J, the junction kept 10 bases outside the gene matches. The CDR3 DNA follows: TGCGCCAGCAGCAGGGGACAGGGGATGGGGGTCAATCAGCCCCAGCATTTT. This codes for CASSRGQGMGVNQPQHF.

The chain uses TRBV7-2 and TRBJ2-1, with D possibly matching TRBD2 (5 bases). Germline V gene lookup returns CDR1 SGHTA and CDR2 FQGNSA. This CDR3 spans 16 amino acids. The V gene lost 4 bases and the J gene lost 12 bases, with 25 bases spanning the gap. The CDR3 spells CASSSHPGLLFPLQFF. CDR3 in DNA: TGTGCCAGCAGCTCCCATCCAGGACTCCTTTTTCCTCTGCAGTTCTTC.

The chain carries TRBV20-1 and TRBJ2-1, with 13 positions matching TRBD2. This CDR3 contains 14 residues. With V trimmed by 3 bases and J by 8 bases, 4 bases remained unmatched. Germline loops: CDR1 DFQATT, CDR2 SNEGSKA (reference sequence). The CDR3 DNA reads as TGCAGTGCTAGTGGGACTAGCGGGACGGATGAGCAGTTCTTC. This translates into CSASGTSGTDEQFF.

The chain carries TRBV11-2 and TRBJ2-3; possibly TRBD2 for D (6 bases). The germline gives CDR1 SGHAT, CDR2 FQNNGV. The germline V and J ends were trimmed by 5 bases and 1 base, with 22 bases remaining between them. The CDR3 loop spans 18 amino acids. DNA of the CDR3: TGTGCCAGCAGCCCCCTCGGCCCGATTACGGGAGGCACAGATACGCAGTATTTT. Amino acids: CASSPLGPITGGTDTQYF.

V gene TRBV10-3 combines with J gene TRBJ1-1; D remains unclear. The V end lost 6 bases, the J end lost 1 base, and 9 bases lay between the germline ends. Germline V CDR1 and CDR2: ENHRY, SYGVKD. CDR3 length equals 13 residues. CDR3 nucleotides: TGTGCCATCAGAAGTACTGGGAACACTGAAGCTTTCTTT. This sequence encodes CAIRSTGNTEAFF.

The rearrangement links TRBV29-1 to TRBJ2-1, with TRBD2 matching 9 bases. With V trimmed by 1 base and J by 2 bases, 6 bases remained unmatched. The CDR3 has 16 amino acids. From germline, CDR1 is SQVTM and CDR2 ANQGSEA. This CDR3 reads CSVEGGSGGTYNEQFF. The CDR3 DNA reads TGCAGCGTTGAAGGGGGTAGCGGGGGTACCTACAATGAGCAGTTCTTC.

This clone has a single count. Other DNA sequences in the same sample also yield this CDR3. V and J are TRBV11-2 and TRBJ1-2; 9 bases align to TRBD1. CDR3 size: 14 residues. Trimming took 5 bases from V and 4 from J; bases not matched to a gene: 5. The germline gives CDR1 SGHAT, CDR2 FQNNGV. The CDR3 sequence: CASSLGQGGYGYTF. The CDR3 DNA sequence: TGTGCCAGCAGCCTGGGACAGGGCGGCTATGGCTACACCTTC.

CDR3 sequence: CASIRLIANTGELFF. In nucleotides, the CDR3 is TGTGCCAGCATCCGACTGATCGCGAACACCGGGGAGCTGTTTTTT. This chain joins TRBV6-5 and TRBJ2-2; D not certain. CDR3 size: 15 residues. The V and J ends lost 7 bases and 0 bases respectively, with 12 bases between them. The germline CDR1 and CDR2 sequences are MNHEY and SVGAGI.

The V and J genes are TRBV13 and TRBJ2-1; 9 bases match TRBD2. This CDR3 is built from 14 residues. Germline V CDR1 and CDR2: PRHDT, FYEKMQ (reference sequence). The V segment lost 5 bases and the J segment 6 bases; nucleotides outside the gene matches: 5. The CDR3 reads CASSTGLAANEQFF. CDR3 coding DNA: TGTGCCAGCAGCACGGGACTAGCAGCCAATGAGCAGTTCTTC.

The V and J genes are TRBV30 and TRBJ1-5, with 7 bases fitting TRBD1. With V trimmed by 2 bases and J by 2 bases, 6 bases remained unmatched. This CDR3 comprises 15 residues. Germline CDR1 GTSNPN, CDR2 SVGIG (reference sequence). Here the CDR3 DNA reads TGTGCCTGGAGTCTAGACAGGGCCGGCAATCAGCCCCAGCATTTT. Translated, it gives CAWSLDRAGNQPQHF.

The gene calls are TRBV12-3 or TRBV12-4 and TRBJ2-7; possibly TRBD2 for D (5 bases). The CDR3 covers 12 residues. Deletions cut 3 bases from V and 4 bases from J, with 7 bases between. CDR3 DNA: TGTGCCAGCAGTTTTAGGACTTACGAGCAGTACTTC. It encodes CASSFRTYEQYF.

V gene TRBV27 combines with J gene TRBJ1-4, with D possibly being TRBD1 (5 bases). The V gene's germline CDR1 is MNHEY and CDR2 SMNVEV (reference sequence). CDR3 length: 15 amino acids. Deletions cut 5 bases from V and 4 bases from J, with 14 bases between. The CDR3 region has the DNA TGTGCCAGCAGTGATAAGGGGTGGGGTAATGAAAAACTGTTTTTT. This encodes CASSDKGWGNEKLFF.

The genes are TRBV28 and TRBJ1-2; TRBD1 agrees at 8 bases. With V trimmed by 6 bases and J by 4 bases, 4 bases remained unmatched. The CDR3 is 13 residues long. CDR1 is MDHEN and CDR2 is SYDVKM in the germline V gene. The CDR3 loop reads CASRPGGSYGYTF. The CDR3 coding sequence is TGTGCCAGCAGACCAGGGGGCAGCTATGGCTACACCTTC.

The rearrangement uses TRBV3-1 (or the pseudogene TRBV3-2) and TRBJ1-5, with TRBD1 matching 11 bases. Per germline, CDR1 LGHDT and CDR2 YNNKEL (reference sequence). This CDR3 comprises 15 residues. Germline trimming cut 3 bases from V and 2 bases from J; bases unmatched to any gene: 0. The CDR3 spells CASSQGQGGNQPQHF. The DNA of the CDR3 is TGTGCCAGCAGCCAGGGACAGGGGGGCAATCAGCCCCAGCATTTT.

This clone was counted between two and nine times. The J gene is TRBJ1-1, the V gene TRBV10-3, with 7 bases that match TRBD1. J gave up 3 bases and V 3 bases, and 4 bases lay outside the gene matches. Germline CDR1 and CDR2: ENHRY and SYGVKD. The CDR3 runs 14 residues. CDR3 in amino acids: CAISEKQGYTEAFF. CDR3 DNA: TGTGCCATCAGTGAAAAACAGGGGTACACTGAAGCTTTCTTT.

This sequence joins TRBV3-1 (or the pseudogene TRBV3-2) and TRBJ1-2; a possible D gene is TRBD1 (6 bases). The CDR3 totals 13 residues. Trimming left V 5 bases short and J 5 bases short, with 12 bases between. Germline V lookup: CDR1 LGHDT, CDR2 YNNKEL (reference sequence). CDR3 sequence reads: CASSVTGDYGYTF. The CDR3 region has the DNA TGTGCCAGCAGCGTGACAGGTGATTATGGCTACACCTTC.

The V and J genes are TRBV10-1 and TRBJ2-2, with D maybe TRBD2 (6 bases). The CDR3 totals 13 residues. The V and J ends lost 4 bases and 7 bases respectively, with 10 bases between them. The germline V gene encodes CDR1 WNHNN and CDR2 SYGVQD (reference sequence). The DNA of the CDR3 is TGCGCCAGCAGTGGACTAGGGGTCGGGGAGCTGTTTTTT. Encoded protein: CASSGLGVGELFF.

The rearrangement joins TRBV11-2 to TRBJ2-1; 7 nucleotides line up with TRBD1. The CDR3 has 13 residues. Germline CDR1 SGHAT, CDR2 FQNNGV. The V segment lost 7 bases and the J segment 9 bases; nucleotides outside the gene matches: 9. The CDR3 here is CASTQGEWGEQFF. In DNA, the CDR3 is TGTGCCAGCACCCAGGGGGAATGGGGTGAGCAGTTCTTC.

The rearrangement joins TRBV20-1 to TRBJ1-1; 8 bases agree with TRBD1. The CDR3 runs to 11 residues. Germline V gene sequence: CDR1 DFQATT, CDR2 SNEGSKA (reference sequence). V was pared by 6 bases and J by 10 bases, with 7 bases of the junction left unmatched. The CDR3 here is CSAGRQGIAFF. For the CDR3, the DNA is TGCAGTGCGGGGAGACAGGGGATAGCTTTCTTT.

V usage is TRBV6-2 or TRBV6-3 and J usage is TRBJ2-7; D gene uncertain. From germline, CDR1 is MNHEY and CDR2 SVGEGT. This CDR3 comprises 12 residues. V was clipped by 2 bases and J by 5 bases, with 7 bases between them. The CDR3 region is CASSYEVHEQYF. The CDR3 region has the DNA TGTGCCAGCAGTTACGAGGTCCACGAGCAGTACTTC.

This rearrangement joins TRBV5-1 to TRBJ1-3; D is perhaps TRBD1 (6 bases). The CDR3 is 15 amino acids. The germline V and J ends were trimmed by 4 bases and 0 bases, with 11 bases remaining between them. The germline CDR1 and CDR2 sequences are SGHRS and YFSETQ. Here the CDR3 reads CASSIQTGSGNTIYF. Here the CDR3 DNA reads TGCGCCAGCAGCATCCAGACAGGCTCTGGAAACACCATATATTTT. Based on the CDR3 plus reference TRBV5-1 and TRBJ1-3, the full variable domain is KAGVTQTPRYLIKTRGQQVTLSCSPISGHRSVSWYQQTPGQGLQFLFEYFSETQRNKGNFPGRFSGRQFSNSRSEMNVSTLELGDSALYLCASSIQTGSGNTIYFGEGSWLTVV.

V usage is TRBV5-1 and J usage is TRBJ1-4, with D hard to call. Trimming removed 1 base at V and 3 bases at J, with 13 bases between. In germline, CDR1 is SGHRS, CDR2 YFSETQ. CDR3 length equals 16 residues. The CDR3 loop reads CASSLNSREPNEKLFF. The CDR3 DNA sequence: TGCGCCAGCAGCTTGAACTCAAGGGAGCCTAATGAAAAACTGTTTTTT.

The chain has TRBV4-2 and TRBJ1-5; D unresolved. Germline V lookup: CDR1 LGHNA, CDR2 YNFKEQ. V was cut by 0 bases and J by 3 bases, with 12 bases left in between. The CDR3 covers 16 residues. The CDR3 sequence is CASSQDLGGYNQPQHF. DNA for the CDR3: TGTGCCAGCAGCCAAGATTTAGGCGGGTACAATCAGCCCCAGCATTTT.

The chain employs TRBV7-8 and TRBJ2-5, with D tentatively TRBD2 (6 bases). The CDR3 runs 14 residues. Germline V CDR1 and CDR2: SGHVS, FQNEAQ. V was trimmed by 0 bases and J by 2 bases, leaving 7 bases between them. The CDR3 bases are TGTGCCAGCAGCTTAGCGGGGGGACAAGAGACCCAGTACTTC. Amino acids: CASSLAGGQETQYF.

The V call is TRBV25-1, the J call TRBJ2-3; 11 bases align to TRBD2. The CDR3 runs 16 residues. V was clipped by 6 bases and J by 2 bases; unmatched bases: 7. Germline V CDR1 and CDR2: MGHDK, SYGVNS. DNA of the CDR3: TGTGCCAGCAGCCCGGGACTAGCGGAATTCACAGATACGCAGTATTTT. It specifies CASSPGLAEFTDTQYF.